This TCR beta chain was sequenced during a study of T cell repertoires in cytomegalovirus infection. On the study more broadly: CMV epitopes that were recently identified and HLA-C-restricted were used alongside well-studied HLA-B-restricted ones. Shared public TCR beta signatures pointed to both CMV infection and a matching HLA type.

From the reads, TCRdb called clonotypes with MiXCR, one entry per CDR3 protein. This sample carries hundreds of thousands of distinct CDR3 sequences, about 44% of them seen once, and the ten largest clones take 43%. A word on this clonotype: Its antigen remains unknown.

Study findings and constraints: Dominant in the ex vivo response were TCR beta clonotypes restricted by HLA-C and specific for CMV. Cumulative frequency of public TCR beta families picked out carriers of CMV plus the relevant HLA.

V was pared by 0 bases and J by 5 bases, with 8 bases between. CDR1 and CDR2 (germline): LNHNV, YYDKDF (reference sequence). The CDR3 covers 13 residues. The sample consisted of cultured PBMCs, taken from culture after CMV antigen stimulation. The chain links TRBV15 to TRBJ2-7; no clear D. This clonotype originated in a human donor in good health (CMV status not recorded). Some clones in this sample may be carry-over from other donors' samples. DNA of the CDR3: TGTGCCACCAGCAGAGATCGTACGGACGAGCAGTACTTC. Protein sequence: CATSRDRTDEQYF.